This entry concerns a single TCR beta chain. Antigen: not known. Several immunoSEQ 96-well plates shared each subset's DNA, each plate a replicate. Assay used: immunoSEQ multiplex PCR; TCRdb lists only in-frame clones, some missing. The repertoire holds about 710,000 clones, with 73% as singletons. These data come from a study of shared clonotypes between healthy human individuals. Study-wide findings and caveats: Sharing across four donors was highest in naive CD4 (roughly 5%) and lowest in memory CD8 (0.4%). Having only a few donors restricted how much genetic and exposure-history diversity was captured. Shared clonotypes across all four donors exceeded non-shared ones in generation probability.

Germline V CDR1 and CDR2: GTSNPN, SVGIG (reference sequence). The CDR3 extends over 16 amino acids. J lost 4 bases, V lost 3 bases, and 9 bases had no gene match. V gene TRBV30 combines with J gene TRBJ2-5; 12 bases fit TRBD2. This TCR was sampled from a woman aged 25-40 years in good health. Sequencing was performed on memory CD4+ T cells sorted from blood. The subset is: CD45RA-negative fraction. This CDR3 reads CAWSPGLAGPTETQYF. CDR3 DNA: TGTGCCTGGAGCCCTGGACTAGCGGGACCCACAGAGACCCAGTACTTC.